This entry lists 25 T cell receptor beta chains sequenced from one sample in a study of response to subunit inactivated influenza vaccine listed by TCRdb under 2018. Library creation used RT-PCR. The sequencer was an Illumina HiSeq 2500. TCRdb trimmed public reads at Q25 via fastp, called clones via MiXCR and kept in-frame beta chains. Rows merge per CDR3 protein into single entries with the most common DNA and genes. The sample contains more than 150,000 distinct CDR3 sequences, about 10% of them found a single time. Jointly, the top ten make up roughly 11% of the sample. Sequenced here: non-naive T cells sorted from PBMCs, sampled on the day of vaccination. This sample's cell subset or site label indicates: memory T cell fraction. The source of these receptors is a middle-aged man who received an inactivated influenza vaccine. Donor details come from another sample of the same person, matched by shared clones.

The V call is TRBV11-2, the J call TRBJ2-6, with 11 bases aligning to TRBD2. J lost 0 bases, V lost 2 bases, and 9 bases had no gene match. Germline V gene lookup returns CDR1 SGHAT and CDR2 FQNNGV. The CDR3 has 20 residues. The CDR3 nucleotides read TGTGCCAGCAGCTTAAGGGGCCTAGCGGGGGGCCGCTCTGGGGCCAACGTCCTGACTTTC. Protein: CASSLRGLAGGRSGANVLTF.

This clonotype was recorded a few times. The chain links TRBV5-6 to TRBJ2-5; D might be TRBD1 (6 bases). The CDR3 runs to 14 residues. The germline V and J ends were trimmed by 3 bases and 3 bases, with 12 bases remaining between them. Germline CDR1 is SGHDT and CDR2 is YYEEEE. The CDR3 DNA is TGTGCCAGCAGCTCTCTACAGGGCGAAGAGACCCAGTACTTC. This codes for CASSSLQGEETQYF. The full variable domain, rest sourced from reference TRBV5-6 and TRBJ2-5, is DAGVTQSPTHLIKTRGQQVTLRCSPKSGHDTVSWYQQALGQGPQFIFQYYEEEERQRGNFPDRFSGHQFPNYSSELNVNALLLGDSALYLCASSSLQGEETQYFGPGTRLLVL.

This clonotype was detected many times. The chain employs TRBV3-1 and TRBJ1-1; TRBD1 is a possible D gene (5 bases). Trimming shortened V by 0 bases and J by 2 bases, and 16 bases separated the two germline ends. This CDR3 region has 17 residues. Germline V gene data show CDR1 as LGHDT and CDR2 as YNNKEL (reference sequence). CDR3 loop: CASSQERTPQSNTEAFF. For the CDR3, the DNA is TGTGCCAGCAGCCAAGAGAGGACACCGCAATCTAACACTGAAGCTTTCTTT.

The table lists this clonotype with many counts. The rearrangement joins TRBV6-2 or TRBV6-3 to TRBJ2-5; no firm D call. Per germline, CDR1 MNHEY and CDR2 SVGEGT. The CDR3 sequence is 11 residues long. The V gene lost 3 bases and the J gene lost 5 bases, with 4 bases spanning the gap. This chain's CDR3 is CASSYMETQYF. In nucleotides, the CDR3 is TGTGCCAGCAGTTATATGGAGACCCAGTACTTC.

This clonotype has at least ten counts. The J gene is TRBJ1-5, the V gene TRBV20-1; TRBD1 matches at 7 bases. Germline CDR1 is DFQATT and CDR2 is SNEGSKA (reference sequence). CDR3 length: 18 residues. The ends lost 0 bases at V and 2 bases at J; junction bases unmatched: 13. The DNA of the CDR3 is TGCAGTGCTAGAGATAGCCAGGGGGTAGGAAATGGCAATCAGCCCCAGCATTTT. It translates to CSARDSQGVGNGNQPQHF.

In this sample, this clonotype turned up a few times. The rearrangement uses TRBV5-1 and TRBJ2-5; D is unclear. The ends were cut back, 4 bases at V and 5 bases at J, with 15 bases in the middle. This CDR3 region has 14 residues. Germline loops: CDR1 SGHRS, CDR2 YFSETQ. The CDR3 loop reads CASSKGPDGETQYF. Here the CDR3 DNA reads TGCGCCAGCAGCAAGGGCCCCGACGGGGAGACCCAGTACTTC.

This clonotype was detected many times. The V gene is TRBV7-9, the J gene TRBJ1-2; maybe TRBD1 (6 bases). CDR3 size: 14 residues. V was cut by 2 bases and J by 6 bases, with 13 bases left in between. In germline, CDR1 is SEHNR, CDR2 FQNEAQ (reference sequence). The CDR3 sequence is CASSLSGEADGYTF. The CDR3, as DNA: TGTGCCAGCAGCTTATCAGGGGAAGCTGATGGCTACACCTTC.

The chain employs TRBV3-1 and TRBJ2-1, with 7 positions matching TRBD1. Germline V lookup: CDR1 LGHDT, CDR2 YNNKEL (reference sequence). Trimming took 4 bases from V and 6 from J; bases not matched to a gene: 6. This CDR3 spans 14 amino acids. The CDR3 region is CASSRDRVVNEQFF. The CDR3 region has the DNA TGTGCCAGCAGCCGTGACAGGGTCGTCAATGAGCAGTTCTTC.

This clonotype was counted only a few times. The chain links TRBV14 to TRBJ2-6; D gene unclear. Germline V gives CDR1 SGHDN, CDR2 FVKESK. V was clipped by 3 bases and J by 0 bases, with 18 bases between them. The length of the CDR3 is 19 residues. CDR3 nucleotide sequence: TGTGCCAGCAGCCACTTTTCGGGCTCCTCCGCCTCTGGGGCCAACGTCCTGACTTTC. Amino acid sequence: CASSHFSGSSASGANVLTF.

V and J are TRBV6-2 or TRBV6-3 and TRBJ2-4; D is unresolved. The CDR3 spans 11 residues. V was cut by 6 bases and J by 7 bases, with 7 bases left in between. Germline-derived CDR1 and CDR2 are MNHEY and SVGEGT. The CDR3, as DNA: TGTGCCAGCAGCCCACATAACATTCAGTACTTC. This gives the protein CASSPHNIQYF.

CDR3 sequence: CSASLQANSNQPQHF. The CDR3 DNA reads TGCAGTGCTAGTTTGCAGGCTAATAGCAATCAGCCCCAGCATTTT. The chain employs TRBV20-1 and TRBJ1-5; D is ambiguous. CDR1 is DFQATT, CDR2 SNEGSKA, per germline (reference sequence). V shed 3 bases and J shed 0 bases, with 12 bases lying between them. There are 15 residues in the CDR3.

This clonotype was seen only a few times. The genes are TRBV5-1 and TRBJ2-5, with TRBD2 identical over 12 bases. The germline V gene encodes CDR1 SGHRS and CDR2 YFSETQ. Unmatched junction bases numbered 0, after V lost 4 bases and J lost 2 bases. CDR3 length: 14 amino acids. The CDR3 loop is CASSGLAGQETQYF. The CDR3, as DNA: TGCGCCAGCAGCGGACTAGCGGGGCAAGAGACCCAGTACTTC. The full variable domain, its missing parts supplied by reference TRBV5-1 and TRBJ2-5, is KAGVTQTPRYLIKTRGQQVTLSCSPISGHRSVSWYQQTPGQGLQFLFEYFSETQRNKGNFPGRFSGRQFSNSRSEMNVSTLELGDSALYLCASSGLAGQETQYFGPGTRLLVL.

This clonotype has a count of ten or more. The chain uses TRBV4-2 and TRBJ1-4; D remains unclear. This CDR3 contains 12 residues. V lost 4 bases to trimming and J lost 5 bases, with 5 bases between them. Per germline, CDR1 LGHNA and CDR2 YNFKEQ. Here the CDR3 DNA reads TGTGCCAGCAGCCCCCAGAATGAAAAACTGTTTTTT. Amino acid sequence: CASSPQNEKLFF.

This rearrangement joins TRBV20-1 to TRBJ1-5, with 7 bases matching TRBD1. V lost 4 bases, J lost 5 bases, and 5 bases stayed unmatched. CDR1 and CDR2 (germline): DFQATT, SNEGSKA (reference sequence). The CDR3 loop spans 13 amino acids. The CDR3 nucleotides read TGCAGTGCTACAGGGGGTAACGATCAGCCCCAGCATTTT. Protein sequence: CSATGGNDQPQHF.

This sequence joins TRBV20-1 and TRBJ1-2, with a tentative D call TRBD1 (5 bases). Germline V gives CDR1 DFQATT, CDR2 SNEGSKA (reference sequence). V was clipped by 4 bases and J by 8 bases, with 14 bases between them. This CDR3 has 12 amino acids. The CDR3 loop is CSANHQGLGYTF. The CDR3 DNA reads TGCAGTGCTAATCATCAGGGATTGGGCTACACCTTC.

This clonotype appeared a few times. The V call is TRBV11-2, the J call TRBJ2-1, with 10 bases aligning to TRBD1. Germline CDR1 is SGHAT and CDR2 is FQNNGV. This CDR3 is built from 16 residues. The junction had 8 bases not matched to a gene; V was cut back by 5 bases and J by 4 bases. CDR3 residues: CASSLDRGRMYNEQFF. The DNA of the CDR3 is TGTGCCAGCAGCCTCGACAGGGGGCGAATGTACAATGAGCAGTTCTTC.

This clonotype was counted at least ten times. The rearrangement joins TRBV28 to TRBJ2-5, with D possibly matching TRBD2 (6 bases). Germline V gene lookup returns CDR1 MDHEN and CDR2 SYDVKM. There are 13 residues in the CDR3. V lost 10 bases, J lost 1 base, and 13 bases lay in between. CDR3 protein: CAITGLSQETQYF. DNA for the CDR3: TGTGCCATTACGGGACTGAGCCAAGAGACCCAGTACTTC.

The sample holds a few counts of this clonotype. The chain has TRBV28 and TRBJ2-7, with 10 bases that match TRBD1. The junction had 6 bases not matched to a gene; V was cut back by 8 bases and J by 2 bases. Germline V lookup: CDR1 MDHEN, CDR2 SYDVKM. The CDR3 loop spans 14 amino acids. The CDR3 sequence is CASLGTGDTYEQYF. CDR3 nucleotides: TGTGCCAGCTTAGGGACAGGGGATACCTACGAGCAGTACTTC.

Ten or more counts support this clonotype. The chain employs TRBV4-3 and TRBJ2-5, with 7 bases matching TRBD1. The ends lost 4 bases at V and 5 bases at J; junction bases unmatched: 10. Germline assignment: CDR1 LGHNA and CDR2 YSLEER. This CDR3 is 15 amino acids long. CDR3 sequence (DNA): TGCGCCAGCAGCCCTCAGACAGGGCTGGGGGAGACCCAGTACTTC. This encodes CASSPQTGLGETQYF.

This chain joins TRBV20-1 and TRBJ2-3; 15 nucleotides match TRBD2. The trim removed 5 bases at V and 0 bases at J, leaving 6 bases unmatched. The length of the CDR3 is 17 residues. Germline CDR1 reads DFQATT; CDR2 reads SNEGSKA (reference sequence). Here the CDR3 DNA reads TGCAGTGCTTCAGGAGGGACTAGCGGGGGGAGCACAGATACGCAGTATTTT. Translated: CSASGGTSGGSTDTQYF.

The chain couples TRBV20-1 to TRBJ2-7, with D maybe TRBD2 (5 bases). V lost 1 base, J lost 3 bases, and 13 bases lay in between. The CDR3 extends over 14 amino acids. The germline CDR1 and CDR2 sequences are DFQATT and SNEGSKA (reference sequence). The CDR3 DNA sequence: TGCAGTGCTAGAGTGCGGGCTGCACTCTACGAGCAGTACTTC. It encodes CSARVRAALYEQYF.

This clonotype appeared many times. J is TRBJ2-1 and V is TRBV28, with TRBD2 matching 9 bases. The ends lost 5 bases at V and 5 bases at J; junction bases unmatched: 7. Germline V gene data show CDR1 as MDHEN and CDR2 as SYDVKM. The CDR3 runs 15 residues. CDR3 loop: CASSLSGGRDNEQFF. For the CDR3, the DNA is TGTGCCAGCAGTCTCAGCGGGGGGCGGGACAATGAGCAGTTCTTC.

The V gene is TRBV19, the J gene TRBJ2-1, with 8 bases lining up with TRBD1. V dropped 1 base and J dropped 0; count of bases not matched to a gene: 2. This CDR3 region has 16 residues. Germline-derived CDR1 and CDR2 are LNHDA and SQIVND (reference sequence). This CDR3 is CASSIGDRGSYNEQFF. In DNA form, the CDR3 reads TGTGCCAGTAGTATAGGCGACAGGGGCTCCTACAATGAGCAGTTCTTC.

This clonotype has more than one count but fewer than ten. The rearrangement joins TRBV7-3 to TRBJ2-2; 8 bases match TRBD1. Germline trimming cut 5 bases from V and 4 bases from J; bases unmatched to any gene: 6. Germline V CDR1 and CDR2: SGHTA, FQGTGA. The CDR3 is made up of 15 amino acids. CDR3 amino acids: CASSPGTGVTGELFF. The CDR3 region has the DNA TGTGCCAGCAGCCCCGGGACAGGCGTCACCGGGGAGCTGTTTTTT.

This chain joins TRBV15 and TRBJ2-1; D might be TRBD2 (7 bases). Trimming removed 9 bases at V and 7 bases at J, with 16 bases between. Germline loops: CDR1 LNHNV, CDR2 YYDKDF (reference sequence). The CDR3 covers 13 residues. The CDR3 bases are TGTGCCACAGACCGCCGGGGGGCAAATGAGCAGTTCTTC. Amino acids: CATDRRGANEQFF.